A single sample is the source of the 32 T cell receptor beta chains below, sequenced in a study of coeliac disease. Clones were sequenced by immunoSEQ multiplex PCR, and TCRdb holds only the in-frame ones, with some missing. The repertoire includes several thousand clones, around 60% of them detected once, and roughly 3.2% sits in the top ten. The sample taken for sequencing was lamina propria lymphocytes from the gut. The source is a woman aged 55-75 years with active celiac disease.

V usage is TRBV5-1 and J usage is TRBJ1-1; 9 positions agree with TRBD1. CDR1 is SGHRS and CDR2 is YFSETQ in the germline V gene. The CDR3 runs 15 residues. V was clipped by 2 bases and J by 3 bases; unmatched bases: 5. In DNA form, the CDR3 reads TGCGCCAGCAGCTTTTCCCGGGACAGGGACACTGAAGCTTTCTTT. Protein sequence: CASSFSRDRDTEAFF. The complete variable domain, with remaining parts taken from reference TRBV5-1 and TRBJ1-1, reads KAGVTQTPRYLIKTRGQQVTLSCSPISGHRSVSWYQQTPGQGLQFLFEYFSETQRNKGNFPGRFSGRQFSNSRSEMNVSTLELGDSALYLCASSFSRDRDTEAFFGQGTRLTVV.

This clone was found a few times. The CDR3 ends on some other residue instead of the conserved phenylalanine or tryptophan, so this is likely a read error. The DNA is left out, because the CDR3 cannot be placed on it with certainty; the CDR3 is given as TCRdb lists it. The CDR3 loop is CASTNPRRGAPLL. The chain employs TRBV28 and TRBJ1-2. Germline V gene lookup returns CDR1 MDHEN and CDR2 SYDVKM. The length of the CDR3 is 13 amino acids, counting both ends.

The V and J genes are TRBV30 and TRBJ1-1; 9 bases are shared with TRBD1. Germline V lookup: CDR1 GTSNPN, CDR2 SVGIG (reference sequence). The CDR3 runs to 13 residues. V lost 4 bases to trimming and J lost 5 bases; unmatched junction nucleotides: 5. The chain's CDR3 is CAWTTDRGTEAFF. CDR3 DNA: TGTGCCTGGACCACGGACAGGGGAACTGAAGCTTTCTTT.

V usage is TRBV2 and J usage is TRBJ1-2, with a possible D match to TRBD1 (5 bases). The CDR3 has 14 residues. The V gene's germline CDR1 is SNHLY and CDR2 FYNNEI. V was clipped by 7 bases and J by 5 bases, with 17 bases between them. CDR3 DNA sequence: TGTGCCAGCAAACCCTCGGAGGGGAAGTATGGCTACACCTTC. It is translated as CASKPSEGKYGYTF.

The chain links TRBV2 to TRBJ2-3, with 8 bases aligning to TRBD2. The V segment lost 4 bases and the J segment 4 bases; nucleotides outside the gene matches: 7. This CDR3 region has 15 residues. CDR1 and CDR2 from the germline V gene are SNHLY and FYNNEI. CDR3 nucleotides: TGTGCCAGCAGTGTCCCGGGGGGGCCTGCAGATACGCAGTATTTT. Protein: CASSVPGGPADTQYF.

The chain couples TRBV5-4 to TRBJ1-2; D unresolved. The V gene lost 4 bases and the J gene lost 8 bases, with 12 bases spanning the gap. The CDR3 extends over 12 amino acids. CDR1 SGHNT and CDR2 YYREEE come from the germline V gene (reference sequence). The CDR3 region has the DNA TGTGCCAGCAGCCCCGTCAGCGGGGGCTACACCTTC. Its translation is CASSPVSGGYTF.

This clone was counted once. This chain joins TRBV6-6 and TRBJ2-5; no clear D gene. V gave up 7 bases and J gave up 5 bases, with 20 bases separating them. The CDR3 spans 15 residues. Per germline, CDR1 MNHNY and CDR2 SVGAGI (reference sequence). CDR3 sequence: CASKLLMTGSETQYF. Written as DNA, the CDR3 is TGTGCCAGCAAGCTTTTAATGACTGGTAGCGAGACCCAGTACTTC.

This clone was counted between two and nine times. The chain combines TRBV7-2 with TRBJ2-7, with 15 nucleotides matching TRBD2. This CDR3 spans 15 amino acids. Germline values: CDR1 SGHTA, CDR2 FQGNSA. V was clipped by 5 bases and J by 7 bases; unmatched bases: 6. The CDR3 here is CASSARTSGRAEQYF. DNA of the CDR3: TGTGCCAGCAGCGCGAGGACTAGCGGGAGGGCTGAGCAGTACTTC. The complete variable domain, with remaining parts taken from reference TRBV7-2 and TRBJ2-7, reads GAGVSQSPSNKVTEKGKDVELRCDPISGHTALYWYRQSLGQGLEFLIYFQGNSAPDKSGLPSDRFSAERTGGSVSTLTIQRTQQEDSAVYLCASSARTSGRAEQYFGPGTRLTVT.

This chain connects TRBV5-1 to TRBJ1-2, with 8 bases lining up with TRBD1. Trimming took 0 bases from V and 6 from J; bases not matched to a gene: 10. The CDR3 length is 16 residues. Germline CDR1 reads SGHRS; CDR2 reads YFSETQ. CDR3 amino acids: CASSLAEGGTGDGYTF. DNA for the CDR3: TGCGCCAGCAGCTTGGCAGAGGGAGGGACAGGCGATGGCTACACCTTC.

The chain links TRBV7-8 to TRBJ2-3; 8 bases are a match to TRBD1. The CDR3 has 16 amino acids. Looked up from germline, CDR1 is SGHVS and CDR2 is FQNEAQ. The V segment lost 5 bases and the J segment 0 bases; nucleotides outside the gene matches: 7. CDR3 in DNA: TGTGCCAGCAGCCCGCGGGACAGGCCGAGCACAGATACGCAGTATTTT. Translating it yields CASSPRDRPSTDTQYF.

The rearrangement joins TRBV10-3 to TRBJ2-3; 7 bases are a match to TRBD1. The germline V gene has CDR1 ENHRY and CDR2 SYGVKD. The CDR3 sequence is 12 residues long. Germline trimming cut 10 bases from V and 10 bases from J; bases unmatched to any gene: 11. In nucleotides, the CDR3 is TGTGCCACAGGACAGGTCATTATCGCGCAGTATTTT. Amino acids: CATGQVIIAQYF.

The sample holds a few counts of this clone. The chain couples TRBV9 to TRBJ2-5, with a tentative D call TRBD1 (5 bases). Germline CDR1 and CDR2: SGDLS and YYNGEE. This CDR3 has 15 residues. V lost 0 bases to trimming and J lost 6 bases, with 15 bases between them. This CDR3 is CASSVEGHGQQTQYF. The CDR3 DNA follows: TGTGCCAGCAGCGTAGAGGGGCATGGCCAGCAGACCCAGTACTTC. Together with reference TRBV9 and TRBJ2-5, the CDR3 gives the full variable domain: DSGVTQTPKHLITATGQRVTLRCSPRSGDLSVYWYQQSLDQGLQFLIQYYNGEERAKGNILERFSAQQFPDLHSELNLSSLELGDSALYFCASSVEGHGQQTQYFGPGTRLLVL.

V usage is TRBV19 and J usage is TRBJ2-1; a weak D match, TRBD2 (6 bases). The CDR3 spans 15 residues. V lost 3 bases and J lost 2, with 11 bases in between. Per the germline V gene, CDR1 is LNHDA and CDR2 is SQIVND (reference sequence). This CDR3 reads CASSIVGLTYNEQFF. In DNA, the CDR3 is TGTGCCAGTAGTATTGTGGGACTCACCTACAATGAGCAGTTCTTC. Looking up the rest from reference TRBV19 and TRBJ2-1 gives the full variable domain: DGGITQSPKYLFRKEGQNVTLSCEQNLNHDAMYWYRQDPGQGLRLIYYSQIVNDFQKGDIAEGYSVSREKKESFPLTVTSAQKNPTAFYLCASSIVGLTYNEQFFGPGTRLTVL.

The CDR3 spells CASTLGTGSYEQYF. The DNA for the CDR3 is TGTGCCAGCACCTTGGGGACAGGGTCCTACGAGCAGTACTTC. V usage is TRBV6-5 and J usage is TRBJ2-7, with 9 bases that match TRBD1. Trimming took 7 bases from V and 1 from J; bases not matched to a gene: 5. The V gene's germline CDR1 is MNHEY and CDR2 SVGAGI. The CDR3 totals 14 residues.

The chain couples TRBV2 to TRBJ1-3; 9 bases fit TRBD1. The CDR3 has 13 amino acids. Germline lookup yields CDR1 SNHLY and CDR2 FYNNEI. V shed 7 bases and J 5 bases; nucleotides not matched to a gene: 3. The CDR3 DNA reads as TGTGCCAGCAAGGGACAGGGAAGAAACACCATATATTTT. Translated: CASKGQGRNTIYF.

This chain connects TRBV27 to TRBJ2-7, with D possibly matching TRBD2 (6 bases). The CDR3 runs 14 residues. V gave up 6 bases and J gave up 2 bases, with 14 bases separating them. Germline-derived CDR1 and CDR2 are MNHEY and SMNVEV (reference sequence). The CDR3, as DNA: TGTGCCAGCAGACTCGATGGGGGGACCTACGAGCAGTACTTC. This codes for CASRLDGGTYEQYF.

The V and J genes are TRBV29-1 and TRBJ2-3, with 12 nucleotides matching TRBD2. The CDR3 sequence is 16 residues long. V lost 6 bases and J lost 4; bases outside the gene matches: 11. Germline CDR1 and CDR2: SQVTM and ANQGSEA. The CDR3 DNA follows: TGCAGCGTCGCCGGACTAGCGGGGCCGGGGGCAGATACGCAGTATTTT. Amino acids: CSVAGLAGPGADTQYF.

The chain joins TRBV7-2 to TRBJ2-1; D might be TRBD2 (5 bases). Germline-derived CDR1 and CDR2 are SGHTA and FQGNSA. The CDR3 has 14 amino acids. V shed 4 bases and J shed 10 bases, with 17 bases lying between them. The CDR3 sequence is CASSSPGFKREQFF. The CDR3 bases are TGTGCCAGCAGCTCTCCCGGGTTTAAGCGGGAGCAGTTCTTC.

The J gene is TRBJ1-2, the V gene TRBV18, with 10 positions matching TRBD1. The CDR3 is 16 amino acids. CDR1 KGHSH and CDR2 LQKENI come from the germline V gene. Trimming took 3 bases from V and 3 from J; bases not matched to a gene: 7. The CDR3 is CASSPPRQGADYGYTF. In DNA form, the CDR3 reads TGTGCCAGCTCACCCCCAAGACAGGGGGCAGACTATGGCTACACCTTC.

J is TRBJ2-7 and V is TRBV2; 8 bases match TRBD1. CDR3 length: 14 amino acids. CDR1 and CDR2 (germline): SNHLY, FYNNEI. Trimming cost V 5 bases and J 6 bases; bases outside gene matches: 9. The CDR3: CASSLTDRGIEQYF. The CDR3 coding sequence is TGTGCCAGCAGTTTAACTGACAGGGGAATCGAGCAGTACTTC.

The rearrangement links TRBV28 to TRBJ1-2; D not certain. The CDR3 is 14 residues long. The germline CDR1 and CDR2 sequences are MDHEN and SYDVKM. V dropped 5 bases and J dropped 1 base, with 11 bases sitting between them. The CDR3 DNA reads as TGTGCCAGCAGTGAACCAGCGTTTAACTATGGCTACACCTTC. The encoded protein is CASSEPAFNYGYTF.

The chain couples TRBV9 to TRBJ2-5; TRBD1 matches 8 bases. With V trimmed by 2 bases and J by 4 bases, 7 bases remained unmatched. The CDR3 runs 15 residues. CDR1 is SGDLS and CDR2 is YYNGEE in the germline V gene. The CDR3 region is CASSVGTGTGETQYF. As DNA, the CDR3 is TGTGCCAGCAGCGTCGGGACAGGTACGGGAGAGACCCAGTACTTC.

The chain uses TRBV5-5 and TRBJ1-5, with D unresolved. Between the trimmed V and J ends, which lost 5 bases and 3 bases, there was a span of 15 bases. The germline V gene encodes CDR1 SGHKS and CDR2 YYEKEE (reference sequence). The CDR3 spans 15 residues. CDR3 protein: CASSPSLPLNQPQHF. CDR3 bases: TGTGCCAGCAGTCCCAGTTTACCGCTCAATCAGCCCCAGCATTTT.

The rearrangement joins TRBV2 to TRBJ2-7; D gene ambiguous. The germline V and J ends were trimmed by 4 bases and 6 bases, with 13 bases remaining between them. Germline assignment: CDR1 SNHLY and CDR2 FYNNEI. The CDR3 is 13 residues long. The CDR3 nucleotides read TGTGCCAGCAGTGGAGGTCGGGTAGGCGAGCAGTACTTC. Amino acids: CASSGGRVGEQYF.

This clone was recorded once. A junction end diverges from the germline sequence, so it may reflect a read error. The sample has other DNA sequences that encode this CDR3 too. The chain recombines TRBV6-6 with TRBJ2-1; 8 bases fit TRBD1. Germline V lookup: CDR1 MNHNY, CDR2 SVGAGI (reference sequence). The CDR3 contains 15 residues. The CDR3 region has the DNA TGTGCCAGCAGCTACTCGTGGCAGGGGGCACAAGAGCAGTTCTTC. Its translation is CASSYSWQGAQEQFF.

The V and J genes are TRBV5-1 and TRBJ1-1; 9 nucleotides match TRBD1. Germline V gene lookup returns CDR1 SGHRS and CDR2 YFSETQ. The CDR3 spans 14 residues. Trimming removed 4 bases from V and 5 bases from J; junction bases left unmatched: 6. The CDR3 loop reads CASSVQGARTEAFF. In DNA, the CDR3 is TGCGCCAGCAGCGTACAGGGGGCGCGGACTGAAGCTTTCTTT.

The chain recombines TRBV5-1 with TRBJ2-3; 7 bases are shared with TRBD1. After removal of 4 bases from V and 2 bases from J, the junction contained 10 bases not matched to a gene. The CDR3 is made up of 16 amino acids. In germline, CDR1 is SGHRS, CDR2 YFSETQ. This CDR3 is CASSGNRGTTTDTQYF. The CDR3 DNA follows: TGCGCCAGCAGCGGTAACAGGGGAACGACCACAGATACGCAGTATTTT.

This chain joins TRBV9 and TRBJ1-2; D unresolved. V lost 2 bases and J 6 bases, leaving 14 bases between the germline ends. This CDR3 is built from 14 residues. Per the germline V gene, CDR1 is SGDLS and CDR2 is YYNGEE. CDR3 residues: CASSVGSRDDGYTF. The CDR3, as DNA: TGTGCCAGCAGCGTGGGGAGTCGAGATGATGGCTACACCTTC. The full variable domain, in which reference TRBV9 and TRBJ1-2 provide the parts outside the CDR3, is DSGVTQTPKHLITATGQRVTLRCSPRSGDLSVYWYQQSLDQGLQFLIQYYNGEERAKGNILERFSAQQFPDLHSELNLSSLELGDSALYFCASSVGSRDDGYTFGSGTRLTVV.

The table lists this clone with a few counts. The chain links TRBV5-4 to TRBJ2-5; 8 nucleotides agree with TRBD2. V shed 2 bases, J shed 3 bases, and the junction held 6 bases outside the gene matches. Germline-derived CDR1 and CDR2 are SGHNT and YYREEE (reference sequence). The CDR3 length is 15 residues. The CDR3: CASSFQRGKEETQYF. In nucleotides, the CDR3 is TGTGCCAGCAGCTTCCAGCGGGGGAAAGAAGAGACCCAGTACTTC.

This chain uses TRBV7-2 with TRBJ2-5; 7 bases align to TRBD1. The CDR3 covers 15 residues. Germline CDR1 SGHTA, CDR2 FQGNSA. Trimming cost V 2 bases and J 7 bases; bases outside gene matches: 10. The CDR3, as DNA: TGTGCCAGCAGCTTATCAGGGGGTCTTGGTGGGACCCAGTACTTC. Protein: CASSLSGGLGGTQYF.

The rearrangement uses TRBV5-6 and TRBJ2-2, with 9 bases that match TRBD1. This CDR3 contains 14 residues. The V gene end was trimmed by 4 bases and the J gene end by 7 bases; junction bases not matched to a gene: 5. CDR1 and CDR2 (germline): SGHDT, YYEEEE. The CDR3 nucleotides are TGTGCCAGCAGCCCAGGGACAGGGATCGGGGAGCTGTTTTTT. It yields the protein CASSPGTGIGELFF.

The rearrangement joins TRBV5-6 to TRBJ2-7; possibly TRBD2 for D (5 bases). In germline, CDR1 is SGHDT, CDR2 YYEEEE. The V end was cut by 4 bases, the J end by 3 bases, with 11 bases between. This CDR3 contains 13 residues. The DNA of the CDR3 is TGTGCCAGCAGCGGCGTAGCGCTCTACGAGCAGTACTTC. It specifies CASSGVALYEQYF.